This TCR beta chain stems from a study of blood T cell repertoires in COVID-19. Study context: The samples span acute and convalescent COVID-19 from the United States, Italy and Spain. From T cells, B-cell-depleted T cells, or PBMCs came the material, which was cDNA or gDNA.

As originally analysed: Researchers report that nucleated cell counts were estimated from reference gene primer amplification. The repertoire was sequenced with immunoSEQ multiplex PCR; TCRdb's copy has only in-frame clones and lacks some. Clone size and the V and J calls come from that table; the DNA yielded D and trimming. Of around 620,000 clones detected, 75% to 90% appear once; the ten largest clones hold about 0.24%. Germline values: CDR1 MGHRA, CDR2 YSYEKL. V shed 2 bases and J 5 bases; nucleotides not matched to a gene: 7. CDR3 size: 16 residues. The clonotype originates from a woman under 30 with acute or convalescent COVID-19. The rearrangement joins TRBV4-1 to TRBJ1-5; 9 nucleotides match TRBD1. The sequenced material came from peripheral blood. The CDR3 nucleotides are TGCGCCAGCAGCCAACGGGATTGGACAGGGGATCAGCCCCAGCATTTT. It codes for CASSQRDWTGDQPQHF.